The 2 T cell receptor beta chains listed next were all sequenced from one sample in a study of T cell responses to AZD1222 COVID-19 vaccine (dated by TCRdb to the early 2020s). Receptors were amplified or captured by the immunoSEQ multiplex PCR assay. TCRdb holds this immuneACCESS table with in-frame rearrangements only. Some clones are missing; in checked studies, unresolved V genes explain under half, and the rest has no known cause. The sample table shows tens of thousands of clones, and approximately 90% are seen once. Together, the top ten hold 31% of the sample. The sample's time point label, decoded: baseline before first vaccination. The source was peripheral blood, collected on day 0 of AZD1222 vaccination. The receptors shown here come from an adult in good health.

The rearrangement joins TRBV19 to TRBJ2-7; 11 nucleotides line up with TRBD1. Germline lookup yields CDR1 LNHDA and CDR2 SQIVND (reference sequence). Germline trimming cut 3 bases from V and 2 bases from J; bases unmatched to any gene: 3. The CDR3 is 15 residues long. The chain's CDR3 is CASSIVGQGAYEQYF. The CDR3 DNA reads TGTGCCAGTAGTATCGTGGGACAGGGGGCCTACGAGCAGTACTTC.

The chain links TRBV5-1 to TRBJ1-1; 9 bases map to TRBD1. There are 16 residues in the CDR3. Germline V gene sequence: CDR1 SGHRS, CDR2 YFSETQ. Germline trimming cut 0 bases from V and 1 base from J; bases unmatched to any gene: 4. CDR3 coding DNA: TGCGCCAGCAGCTTGGCGGGGACAGGGACGAACACTGAAGCTTTCTTT. This encodes CASSLAGTGTNTEAFF. Based on the CDR3 plus reference TRBV5-1 and TRBJ1-1, the full variable domain is KAGVTQTPRYLIKTRGQQVTLSCSPISGHRSVSWYQQTPGQGLQFLFEYFSETQRNKGNFPGRFSGRQFSNSRSEMNVSTLELGDSALYLCASSLAGTGTNTEAFFGQGTRLTVV.